This is a list of T cell receptor beta chains from one sample in a study of sequential checkpoint blockade in melanoma. The assay was immunoSEQ multiplex PCR, and TCRdb's table has in-frame clones only and misses some. In the table there are more than 10,000 clones, roughly two thirds of which are singletons. Sequenced here: CD8+ T cells sorted from blood (inferred from file names), sampled from a patient given nivolumab and ipilimumab in sequence. The source of these receptors is a human donor with melanoma. Each CDR3 is given with its conserved first and last residue. Each record gives: V gene, clone size, D gene, J gene, CDR3 DNA, CDR3 protein. D genes are given only for firm matches. Not all rows give a size; the values are once, few, many and, for expanded clones, a class.

v_call: TRBV6-1; clone_size: NA; d_call: NA; j_call: TRBJ2-7; cdr3_nt: TGTGCCAGCAGTGAAGCTGGCGGGACGATCTACGAGCAGTACTTC; cdr3_aa: CASSEAGGTIYEQYF
v_call: TRBV7-6; clone_size: NA; d_call: NA; j_call: TRBJ1-3; cdr3_nt: TGTGCCAGCAGCTTAGGGCAGGGGTCTGGAAACACCATATATTTT; cdr3_aa: CASSLGQGSGNTIYF
v_call: TRBV6-5; clone_size: NA; d_call: TRBD2; j_call: TRBJ2-2; cdr3_nt: TGTGCCAGCCAAAAGCGGGACTCGAACACCGGGGAGCTGTTTTTT; cdr3_aa: CASQKRDSNTGELFF
v_call: TRBV6-1; clone_size: NA; d_call: TRBD2; j_call: TRBJ2-3; cdr3_nt: TGTGCCAGCAGTGAATTCAATCAGCGGGAGGTATCAGATACGCAGTATTTT; cdr3_aa: CASSEFNQREVSDTQYF
v_call: TRBV6-1; clone_size: few; d_call: NA; j_call: TRBJ2-3; cdr3_nt: TGTGCCAGCGTCCAGTACACAGATACGCAGTATTTT; cdr3_aa: CASVQYTDTQYF
v_call: TRBV10-3; clone_size: NA; d_call: TRBD1; j_call: TRBJ2-3; cdr3_nt: TGTGCCATCAGTGGGACAGGGGCGGCAGATACGCAGTATTTT; cdr3_aa: CAISGTGAADTQYF
v_call: TRBV19; clone_size: NA; d_call: NA; j_call: TRBJ1-2; cdr3_nt: TGTGCCAGTCGGGGGGCGCCGTACTATGGCTACACCTTC; cdr3_aa: CASRGAPYYGYTF
v_call: TRBV9; clone_size: NA; d_call: TRBD2; j_call: TRBJ2-1; cdr3_nt: TGTGCCAGCAGCGTAGAGGGCGGGGGACTAGCGGACAATGAGCAGTTCTTC; cdr3_aa: CASSVEGGGLADNEQFF
v_call: TRBV4-3; clone_size: NA; d_call: NA; j_call: TRBJ2-3; cdr3_nt: TGCGCCAGCAGCCAAGGAGGCGGGGCAGTAGATACGCAGTATTTT; cdr3_aa: CASSQGGGAVDTQYF
v_call: TRBV19; clone_size: NA; d_call: TRBD1; j_call: TRBJ2-1; cdr3_nt: TGTGCCACCTCGGACAGGCTCTCCTACAATGAGCAGTTCTTC; cdr3_aa: CATSDRLSYNEQFF
v_call: TRBV15; clone_size: NA; d_call: TRBD1; j_call: TRBJ2-7; cdr3_nt: TGTGCCACCAGCAGAGCGGGACAGCTCGAGCAGTACTTC; cdr3_aa: CATSRAGQLEQYF
v_call: TRBV5-6; clone_size: NA; d_call: NA; j_call: TRBJ2-3; cdr3_nt: TGTGCCAGCAGCCCGTGGGGGCGCAACACAGATACGCAGTATTTT; cdr3_aa: CASSPWGRNTDTQYF
v_call: TRBV7-9; clone_size: NA; d_call: NA; j_call: TRBJ1-5; cdr3_nt: TGTGCCAGCAGCTTAGCGACAGGCGGTAGCAATCAGCCCCAGCATTTT; cdr3_aa: CASSLATGGSNQPQHF
v_call: TRBV6-9; clone_size: NA; d_call: NA; j_call: TRBJ1-2; cdr3_nt: TGTGCCAGCAGTTACTTCGGTGGCAGGGCCGGTGGAGGCTACACCTTC; cdr3_aa: CASSYFGGRAGGGYTF
v_call: TRBV15; clone_size: NA; d_call: NA; j_call: TRBJ2-7; cdr3_nt: TGTGCCACCAGCAGGCTGCGGGACAGCGTTTCCTACGAGCAGTACTTC; cdr3_aa: CATSRLRDSVSYEQYF
v_call: TRBV5-4; clone_size: NA; d_call: TRBD2; j_call: TRBJ2-7; cdr3_nt: TGTGCCAGCAGCTTGGCCGCTAGCGGGAGCTACGAGCAGTACTTC; cdr3_aa: CASSLAASGSYEQYF
v_call: TRBV2; clone_size: NA; d_call: NA; j_call: TRBJ2-7; cdr3_nt: TGTGCCAGCAGTGACCCCACGGGGGAGCCGACCTACGAGCAGTACTTC; cdr3_aa: CASSDPTGEPTYEQYF
v_call: TRBV27; clone_size: once; d_call: NA; j_call: TRBJ1-1; cdr3_nt: TGTGCCAGCAGTGTGGGGCCGAACACTGAAGCTTTCTTT; cdr3_aa: CASSVGPNTEAFF
v_call: TRBV7-2; clone_size: NA; d_call: NA; j_call: TRBJ2-1; cdr3_nt: TGTGCCAGCAGCTTAGCTCAGAACAATGAGCAGTTCTTC; cdr3_aa: CASSLAQNNEQFF
v_call: TRBV27; clone_size: NA; d_call: TRBD2; j_call: TRBJ2-7; cdr3_nt: TGTGCCAGCACGCCTTTACTAGCGGGAGGGAAAGAGCAGTACTTC; cdr3_aa: CASTPLLAGGKEQYF
v_call: TRBV2; clone_size: NA; d_call: NA; j_call: TRBJ2-5; cdr3_nt: TGTGCCAGCAGTGAATGGGGCCGGGGGTCGATGGGAGAGACCCAGTACTTC; cdr3_aa: CASSEWGRGSMGETQYF
v_call: TRBV7-9; clone_size: NA; d_call: NA; j_call: TRBJ2-1; cdr3_nt: TGTGCCAGCAGCTTATCGCGGAGCATAAACAATGAGCAGTTCTTC; cdr3_aa: CASSLSRSINNEQFF
v_call: TRBV19; clone_size: few; d_call: NA; j_call: TRBJ2-5; cdr3_nt: TGTGCCAGTAGTGCGGCACAGGGTACGGGGGAGACCCAGTACTTC; cdr3_aa: CASSAAQGTGETQYF
v_call: TRBV7-3; clone_size: NA; d_call: TRBD2; j_call: TRBJ2-1; cdr3_nt: TGTGCCAGCAGCCGTGGACTAGCGGGGGCAAATGAGCAGTTCTTC; cdr3_aa: CASSRGLAGANEQFF
v_call: TRBV28; clone_size: once; d_call: NA; j_call: TRBJ1-2; cdr3_nt: TGTGCCAGCAGTTCCTATAGACAGGCTAACTATGGCTACACCTTC; cdr3_aa: CASSSYRQANYGYTF
v_call: TRBV7-9; clone_size: few; d_call: TRBD1; j_call: TRBJ2-7; cdr3_nt: TGTGCCAGCAGCTTAGGGGCTTGGGACAGGGGTAACGAGCAGTACTTC; cdr3_aa: CASSLGAWDRGNEQYF
v_call: TRBV12-5; clone_size: once; d_call: TRBD2; j_call: TRBJ2-5; cdr3_nt: TGTGCTAGTGGGGCCCACGGGACTATCCAAGAGACCCAGTACTTC; cdr3_aa: CASGAHGTIQETQYF
v_call: TRBV12-2; clone_size: NA; d_call: NA; j_call: TRBJ1-2; cdr3_nt: TGTGCAAGTCGCTTACGACTCGCCGGACGACAGACTAACTATGGCTACACCTTC; cdr3_aa: CASRLRLAGRQTNYGYTF
v_call: TRBV19; clone_size: few; d_call: TRBD2; j_call: TRBJ2-7; cdr3_nt: TGTGCCAGTAGCGTCGGGGGGGCTTCCTACGAGCAGTACTTC; cdr3_aa: CASSVGGASYEQYF
v_call: TRBV29-1; clone_size: NA; d_call: NA; j_call: TRBJ2-1; cdr3_nt: TGCAGCGTTGAGGCGGGCCCTGAGCAGTTCTTC; cdr3_aa: CSVEAGPEQFF
v_call: TRBV4-3; clone_size: medium-sized; d_call: TRBD1; j_call: TRBJ1-6; cdr3_nt: TGCGCCAGCAGCCACGGGACAGACCCCCATTCACCCCTCCACTTT; cdr3_aa: CASSHGTDPHSPLHF
v_call: TRBV4-3; clone_size: NA; d_call: TRBD1; j_call: TRBJ1-6; cdr3_nt: TGCGCCAGCAGCGACGGGACAGGGGGGAATTCACCCCTCCACTTT; cdr3_aa: CASSDGTGGNSPLHF
v_call: TRBV7-9; clone_size: NA; d_call: NA; j_call: TRBJ1-5; cdr3_nt: TGTGCCAGCAGCTTAGTTCAGGGGTCCGGAGATCAGCCCCAGCATTTT; cdr3_aa: CASSLVQGSGDQPQHF
v_call: TRBV7-9; clone_size: few; d_call: TRBD2; j_call: TRBJ2-7; cdr3_nt: TGTGCCAGCAGCTCAGATGTGACTAGCGGGAGGATGTACGAGCAGTACTTC; cdr3_aa: CASSSDVTSGRMYEQYF
v_call: TRBV14; clone_size: medium-sized; d_call: TRBD2; j_call: TRBJ2-1; cdr3_nt: TGTGCCAGCAGCGTCGACTTGGGCGGGGGGGTATACAATGAGCAGTTCTTC; cdr3_aa: CASSVDLGGGVYNEQFF
v_call: TRBV7-6; clone_size: NA; d_call: NA; j_call: TRBJ2-3; cdr3_nt: TGTGCCAGCAGCCCCTTAGTAGATACGCAGTATTTT; cdr3_aa: CASSPLVDTQYF
v_call: TRBV7-9; clone_size: NA; d_call: NA; j_call: TRBJ2-5; cdr3_nt: TGTGCCAGCAGCTTAGACTGGGGGGAAGAGACCCAGTACTTC; cdr3_aa: CASSLDWGEETQYF
v_call: TRBV4-2; clone_size: NA; d_call: NA; j_call: TRBJ2-7; cdr3_nt: TGTGCCAGCAGCCAAGCGGGAAGGGCCTACGAGCAGTACTTC; cdr3_aa: CASSQAGRAYEQYF
v_call: TRBV7-2; clone_size: NA; d_call: NA; j_call: TRBJ2-1; cdr3_nt: TGTGCCAGCAGCTTACTTTCCGGTGTGCAGTTCTTC; cdr3_aa: CASSLLSGVQFF
v_call: TRBV9; clone_size: NA; d_call: NA; j_call: TRBJ2-1; cdr3_nt: TGTGCCAGCAGCGTAGCTCGGGGAAATGAGCAGTTCTTC; cdr3_aa: CASSVARGNEQFF
v_call: TRBV5-6; clone_size: NA; d_call: NA; j_call: TRBJ1-5; cdr3_nt: TGTGCCAGCAGCCGGGCGACAGGCAATCAGCCCCAGCATTTT; cdr3_aa: CASSRATGNQPQHF
v_call: TRBV6-6; clone_size: NA; d_call: TRBD1; j_call: TRBJ2-7; cdr3_nt: TGTGCCAGCAGTTACTCCCGGGACAGGGGAGGCTACGAGCAGTACTTC; cdr3_aa: CASSYSRDRGGYEQYF
v_call: TRBV28; clone_size: NA; d_call: NA; j_call: TRBJ1-2; cdr3_nt: TGTGCCAGCAGTCCGATAGCTAACTATGGCTACACCTTC; cdr3_aa: CASSPIANYGYTF
v_call: TRBV4-1; clone_size: NA; d_call: TRBD2; j_call: TRBJ2-1; cdr3_nt: TGCGCCAGCAGCCAAGTAGGACTAGCGGCATACAATGAGCAGTTCTTC; cdr3_aa: CASSQVGLAAYNEQFF
v_call: TRBV19; clone_size: NA; d_call: NA; j_call: TRBJ2-7; cdr3_nt: TGTGCCAGTAGTTCCCGGACAGACCCTTACGAGCAGTACTTC; cdr3_aa: CASSSRTDPYEQYF